The rows below give T cell receptor beta chains drawn from one sample of a study of glioma-infiltrating T cells after dendritic cell vaccination. Sequencing was performed with immunoSEQ multiplex PCR; in TCRdb, only in-frame clones are kept and a portion is missing. This table has tens of thousands of clones, more than 75% appearing once. Sequencing was performed on blood, taken before dendritic cell vaccination. The receptors derive from a human donor with glioblastoma. The CDR3 runs from the conserved cysteine through the conserved F or W. Fields, in order: clone size, D gene, J gene, V gene, CDR3 DNA, CDR3 protein. A D gene is named only where the DNA matches it firmly. Size is omitted from some rows. Given values are once, few, many or a class for expanded clones.

abundance: .; d_gene: TRBD2; j_gene: TRBJ2-7; v_gene: TRBV9; CDR3nt: TGTGCCAGCAGCCGGACTAGCGGACCCTACGAGCAGTACTTC; CDR3aa: CASSRTSGPYEQYF
abundance: few; d_gene: TRBD1; j_gene: TRBJ1-1; v_gene: TRBV6-5; CDR3nt: TGTGCCAGCAGTCGGGACAGGGAGACTGAAGCTTTCTTT; CDR3aa: CASSRDRETEAFF
abundance: .; d_gene: TRBD1; j_gene: TRBJ1-5; v_gene: TRBV5-6; CDR3nt: TGTGCCAGCAGCAGAATGTTGGACAGGGCCTTTAATCAGCCCCAGCATTTT; CDR3aa: CASSRMLDRAFNQPQHF
abundance: .; d_gene: TRBD2; j_gene: TRBJ2-7; v_gene: TRBV6-5; CDR3nt: TGTGCCAGCAGGAGAACGGGAGGTACGACCTACGAGCAGTACTTC; CDR3aa: CASRRTGGTTYEQYF
abundance: .; d_gene: .; j_gene: TRBJ2-3; v_gene: TRBV9; CDR3nt: TGTGCCAGCAGCGCTCTAGCATCCGGGGCAGATACGCAGTATTTT; CDR3aa: CASSALASGADTQYF
abundance: .; d_gene: .; j_gene: TRBJ2-2; v_gene: TRBV23-1; CDR3nt: TGCGCCAGCAGTCAGTACAGACAGGTTACCACCGGGGAGCTGTTTTTT; CDR3aa: CASSQYRQVTTGELFF
abundance: .; d_gene: TRBD2; j_gene: TRBJ2-7; v_gene: TRBV6-5; CDR3nt: TGTGCCACCCAAGCGGGACCCTACGAGCAGTACTTC; CDR3aa: CATQAGPYEQYF
abundance: .; d_gene: .; j_gene: TRBJ2-7; v_gene: TRBV27; CDR3nt: TGTGCCAGCAGTTATTTCTTAGGAGGAGTTGCCTACGAGCAGTACTTC; CDR3aa: CASSYFLGGVAYEQYF
abundance: .; d_gene: TRBD1; j_gene: TRBJ2-6; v_gene: TRBV5-5; CDR3nt: TGTGCCAGCAGCGACAGGGGGCTTGGGGCCAACGTCCTGACTTTC; CDR3aa: CASSDRGLGANVLTF
abundance: once; d_gene: .; j_gene: TRBJ1-1; v_gene: TRBV27; CDR3nt: TGTGCCAGCAGTTTATCTGGGACTCGTATGAACACTGAAGCTTTCTTT; CDR3aa: CASSLSGTRMNTEAFF
abundance: .; d_gene: TRBD1; j_gene: TRBJ2-1; v_gene: TRBV29-1; CDR3nt: TGCAGCGGCCTACAGGGGATTGGCTACAATGAGCAGTTCTTC; CDR3aa: CSGLQGIGYNEQFF
abundance: .; d_gene: TRBD2; j_gene: TRBJ2-5; v_gene: TRBV5-6; CDR3nt: TGTGCCAGCAGCTTGGCGGCTAGCGGCGGGGAGACCCAGTACTTC; CDR3aa: CASSLAASGGETQYF
abundance: few; d_gene: TRBD1; j_gene: TRBJ2-7; v_gene: TRBV19; CDR3nt: TGTGCCAGTAGTGGACAGGGGATCGACGAGCAGTACTTC; CDR3aa: CASSGQGIDEQYF
abundance: .; d_gene: TRBD2; j_gene: TRBJ2-7; v_gene: TRBV10-1; CDR3nt: TGCGCCACCAAAGCGGGAGGTGGCTACGAGCAGTACTTC; CDR3aa: CATKAGGGYEQYF
abundance: .; d_gene: .; j_gene: TRBJ2-5; v_gene: TRBV6-5; CDR3nt: TGTGCCAGCAGTCAAAGGGGGACCCAGTACTTC; CDR3aa: CASSQRGTQYF
abundance: .; d_gene: TRBD1; j_gene: TRBJ1-2; v_gene: TRBV19; CDR3nt: TGTGCCAGTAGGGACCGGGACAGGGATGGCTACACCTTC; CDR3aa: CASRDRDRDGYTF
abundance: .; d_gene: .; j_gene: TRBJ2-5; v_gene: TRBV9; CDR3nt: TGTGCCAGCAGCGTAGGTGGTGCGGGGGGACAGGAGACCCAGTACTTC; CDR3aa: CASSVGGAGGQETQYF
abundance: .; d_gene: .; j_gene: TRBJ1-2; v_gene: TRBV6-6; CDR3nt: TGTGCCAGCACCCTCGACAGCAGCTATGGCTACACCTTC; CDR3aa: CASTLDSSYGYTF
abundance: few; d_gene: .; j_gene: TRBJ2-1; v_gene: TRBV27; CDR3nt: TGTGCCAGCGCGACGGGGAGCTCCTACAATGAGCAGTTCTTC; CDR3aa: CASATGSSYNEQFF
abundance: .; d_gene: TRBD1; j_gene: TRBJ1-5; v_gene: TRBV4-3; CDR3nt: TGCGCCAGCAGCCTTGGACAGGGAGGGGGACAGCCCCAGCATTTT; CDR3aa: CASSLGQGGGQPQHF
abundance: .; d_gene: TRBD2; j_gene: TRBJ2-7; v_gene: TRBV28; CDR3nt: TGTGCCAGCAGGCAGAGGCTAGCGGGAGTCTACGAGCAGTACTTC; CDR3aa: CASRQRLAGVYEQYF
abundance: few; d_gene: TRBD1; j_gene: TRBJ1-2; v_gene: TRBV13; CDR3nt: TGTGCCAGCAGCTCCAGGGGGTTTACGGGCTACACCTTC; CDR3aa: CASSSRGFTGYTF
abundance: .; d_gene: TRBD1; j_gene: TRBJ1-5; v_gene: TRBV19; CDR3nt: TGTGCCAGTAAAAGGGACAGATCATATAGCAATCAGCCCCAGCATTTT; CDR3aa: CASKRDRSYSNQPQHF
abundance: .; d_gene: TRBD1; j_gene: TRBJ1-4; v_gene: TRBV28; CDR3nt: TGTGCCAGCAGTCCGACAGGGGCTAATGAAAAACTGTTTTTT; CDR3aa: CASSPTGANEKLFF
abundance: .; d_gene: .; j_gene: TRBJ2-5; v_gene: TRBV11-3; CDR3nt: TGTGCCAGCAGCATGCTGAGCGGAGAGACCCAGTACTTC; CDR3aa: CASSMLSGETQYF
abundance: .; d_gene: TRBD2; j_gene: TRBJ2-4; v_gene: TRBV6-1; CDR3nt: TGTGCCAGCAGTGAAGCGGGACTAGCGGGCTCCTTGGACATTCAGTACTTC; CDR3aa: CASSEAGLAGSLDIQYF
abundance: .; d_gene: .; j_gene: TRBJ1-4; v_gene: TRBV2; CDR3nt: TGTGCCAGCCGCCTGGGGGGGGCGGGTGAAAAACTGTTTTTT; CDR3aa: CASRLGGAGEKLFF
abundance: .; d_gene: TRBD2; j_gene: TRBJ2-3; v_gene: TRBV5-1; CDR3nt: TGCGCCAGCAGCTCCACTAGCGGGGGGCTCACAGATACGCAGTATTTT; CDR3aa: CASSSTSGGLTDTQYF
abundance: once; d_gene: TRBD1; j_gene: TRBJ1-2; v_gene: TRBV10-2; CDR3nt: TGCGCCAGCACTGCCGGGACAGGGAGGCGGGCTAACTATGGCTACACCTTC; CDR3aa: CASTAGTGRRANYGYTF
abundance: .; d_gene: TRBD2; j_gene: TRBJ2-5; v_gene: TRBV2; CDR3nt: TGTGCCAGCAGTTGGGATGGGGGGGACCAAGAGACCCAGTACTTC; CDR3aa: CASSWDGGDQETQYF
abundance: few; d_gene: TRBD1; j_gene: TRBJ1-2; v_gene: TRBV5-4; CDR3nt: TGTGCCAGCAGCCACAAGAGGGACAGGGGGACCTATGGCTACACCTTC; CDR3aa: CASSHKRDRGTYGYTF
abundance: .; d_gene: .; j_gene: TRBJ1-3; v_gene: TRBV15; CDR3nt: TGTGCCACCAGCGGACTTCGGGGAAGCTCTGGAAACACCATATATTTT; CDR3aa: CATSGLRGSSGNTIYF
abundance: .; d_gene: .; j_gene: TRBJ2-2; v_gene: TRBV7-9; CDR3nt: TGTGCCAGCAGCTTATTGCGGGCGGACACCGGGGAGCTGTTTTTT; CDR3aa: CASSLLRADTGELFF
abundance: .; d_gene: TRBD2; j_gene: TRBJ2-2; v_gene: TRBV4-1; CDR3nt: TGCGCCAGCAGCCATCCTAGCGGGAAGGCCGGGGAGCTGTTTTTT; CDR3aa: CASSHPSGKAGELFF
abundance: .; d_gene: .; j_gene: TRBJ1-1; v_gene: TRBV7-9; CDR3nt: TGTGCCAGCAGCTTAGCGAGGGATGTCACTGAAGCTTTCTTT; CDR3aa: CASSLARDVTEAFF
abundance: .; d_gene: TRBD2; j_gene: TRBJ2-5; v_gene: TRBV5-1; CDR3nt: TGCGCCAGCAGCTTGGAACTAGCGGGGGGGCGGGAGACCCAGTACTTC; CDR3aa: CASSLELAGGRETQYF
abundance: .; d_gene: TRBD1; j_gene: TRBJ2-2; v_gene: TRBV6-5; CDR3nt: TGTGCCAGCAGCCGACAGGGGCCGAACACCGGGGAGCTGTTTTTT; CDR3aa: CASSRQGPNTGELFF